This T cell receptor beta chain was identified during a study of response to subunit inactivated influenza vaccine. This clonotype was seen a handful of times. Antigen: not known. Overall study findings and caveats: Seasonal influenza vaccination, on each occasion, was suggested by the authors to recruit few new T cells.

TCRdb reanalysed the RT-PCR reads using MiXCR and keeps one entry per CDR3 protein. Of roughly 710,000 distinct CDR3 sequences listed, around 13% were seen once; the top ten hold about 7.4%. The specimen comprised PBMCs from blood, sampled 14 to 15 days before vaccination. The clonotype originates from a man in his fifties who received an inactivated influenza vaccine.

CDR3 residues: CASSHRTGGTMLSGANVLTF. CDR3 coding DNA: TGTGCCAGCAGTCATAGGACAGGGGGTACCATGCTCTCTGGGGCCAACGTCCTGACTTTC. V usage is TRBV12-3 or TRBV12-4 and J usage is TRBJ2-6; 10 bases fit TRBD1. The CDR3 runs 20 residues. V dropped 5 bases and J dropped 0; count of bases not matched to a gene: 13.